What follows are 26 T cell receptor beta chains derived from one specimen sequenced in a study of control samples from healthy donors and cancer patients. Assay used: immunoSEQ multiplex PCR; TCRdb lists only in-frame clones, some missing. The sample records 110,000 to 150,000 clones, approximately 86% being singletons. Specimen: blood. These receptor sequences come from a woman aged 25 to 39 in good health.

J is TRBJ2-3 and V is TRBV7-9, with D tentatively TRBD1 or TRBD2 (5 bases each). The CDR3 length is 15 residues. Between the trimmed V and J ends, which lost 4 bases and 7 bases, there was a span of 18 bases. CDR1 and CDR2 (germline): SEHNR, FQNEAQ (reference sequence). DNA of the CDR3: TGTGCCAGCAGCTCAGGCCGGGACCCCCCGCATACGCAGTATTTT. Protein: CASSSGRDPPHTQYF.

The V call is TRBV30, the J call TRBJ1-2; D call uncertain. The CDR3 is 14 amino acids. V shed 2 bases and J shed 4 bases, with 14 bases lying between them. Germline-derived CDR1 and CDR2 are GTSNPN and SVGIG (reference sequence). The CDR3 DNA follows: TGTGCCTGGAGTACGAACAGAGCGTCCTATGGCTACACCTTC. Amino acids: CAWSTNRASYGYTF.

The chain is built from TRBV14 and TRBJ2-1, with D unclear. This CDR3 is 15 amino acids long. Germline-derived CDR1 and CDR2 are SGHDN and FVKESK. Trimming cost V 1 base and J 0 bases, with 7 bases left between them. In nucleotides, the CDR3 is TGTGCCAGCAGCCAAGTCCAGAGCTCCTACAATGAGCAGTTCTTC. Encoded protein: CASSQVQSSYNEQFF. Combining the CDR3 with reference TRBV14 and TRBJ2-1 gives the whole variable domain EAGVTQFPSHSVIEKGQTVTLRCDPISGHDNLYWYRRVMGKEIKFLLHFVKESKQDESGMPNNRFLAERTGGTYSTLKVQPAELEDSGVYFCASSQVQSSYNEQFFGPGTRLTVL.

The chain combines TRBV30 with TRBJ1-6; a weak D match, TRBD1 (5 bases). CDR1 and CDR2 (germline): GTSNPN, SVGIG (reference sequence). The CDR3 runs to 14 residues. The V end lost 3 bases, the J end lost 7 bases, and 13 bases lay between the germline ends. CDR3 amino acids: CAWRMGPSNSPLHF. In DNA, the CDR3 is TGTGCCTGGAGGATGGGACCCAGCAATTCACCCCTCCACTTT.

This chain connects TRBV5-4 to TRBJ2-1, with D perhaps matching TRBD2 (6 bases). The V end lost 6 bases, the J end lost 3 bases, and 19 bases lay between the germline ends. The CDR3 covers 16 residues. Germline V gene sequence: CDR1 SGHNT, CDR2 YYREEE (reference sequence). The chain's CDR3 is CASTVGGTGNYNEQFF. DNA of the CDR3: TGTGCCAGCACCGTGGGCGGGACGGGAAACTACAATGAGCAGTTCTTC.

This clone occurred once. The chain joins TRBV6-5 to TRBJ2-7; 8 bases line up with TRBD2. The CDR3 covers 14 residues. J lost 3 bases, V lost 8 bases, and 9 bases had no gene match. The germline V gene encodes CDR1 MNHEY and CDR2 SVGAGI. DNA of the CDR3: TGTGCCAGCCGTCCGACTAGCGCCAACTACGAGCAGTACTTC. It yields the protein CASRPTSANYEQYF.

The V gene is TRBV14, the J gene TRBJ2-5; D remains unclear. Between the trimmed V and J ends, which lost 1 base and 5 bases, there was a span of 5 bases. CDR1 is SGHDN and CDR2 is FVKESK in the germline V gene. This CDR3 spans 12 amino acids. The CDR3 nucleotides read TGTGCCAGCAGCCAAGTACTTGAGACCCAGTACTTC. Protein: CASSQVLETQYF.

The chain joins TRBV9 to TRBJ2-1, with 14 nucleotides matching TRBD2. The trim removed 3 bases at V and 4 bases at J, leaving 3 bases unmatched. The CDR3 totals 16 residues. Germline V CDR1 and CDR2: SGDLS, YYNGEE. The CDR3 coding sequence is TGTGCCAGCAGCGGCCGACTAGCGGGAGGGTACAATGAGCAGTTCTTC. Protein sequence: CASSGRLAGGYNEQFF.

The V call is TRBV4-2, the J call TRBJ2-3, with 7 bases identical to TRBD2. CDR3 size: 14 residues. The ends lost 1 base at V and 3 bases at J; junction bases unmatched: 1. Germline V CDR1 and CDR2: LGHNA, YNFKEQ. In DNA, the CDR3 is TGTGCCAGCAGCCAAGGACTAGCAACAGATACGCAGTATTTT. Its translation is CASSQGLATDTQYF.

This clone was picked up one time. The chain joins TRBV28 to TRBJ2-1, with 7 bases that match TRBD2. CDR1 and CDR2 (germline): MDHEN, SYDVKM. The V and J ends lost 5 bases and 6 bases, in that order; junction bases with no gene match: 7. The CDR3 covers 14 residues. CDR3: CASSIRDYRNEQFF. CDR3 bases: TGTGCCAGCAGTATCCGGGACTACCGCAATGAGCAGTTCTTC.

The chain joins TRBV11-3 to TRBJ2-1; D may correspond to TRBD1 or TRBD2 (5 bases each). The V and J ends lost 1 base and 9 bases respectively, with 13 bases between them. The CDR3 spans 14 residues. Germline CDR1 SGHNT, CDR2 YENEEA. CDR3 residues: CASSLVPGAGEQFF. In nucleotides, the CDR3 is TGTGCCAGCAGCTTAGTACCCGGGGCGGGTGAGCAGTTCTTC.

The chain uses TRBV9 and TRBJ2-5; possible D gene TRBD2, 5 bases. The CDR3 is made up of 14 amino acids. Trimming removed 4 bases at V and 5 bases at J, with 15 bases between. CDR1 SGDLS and CDR2 YYNGEE come from the germline V gene. The CDR3 loop is CASSPGPGKETQYF. The CDR3 bases are TGTGCCAGCAGCCCCGGACCCGGGAAGGAGACCCAGTACTTC.

The gene calls are TRBV7-8 and TRBJ2-1, with D possibly called TRBD1 or TRBD2 (5 bases each). V was pared by 5 bases and J by 9 bases, with 14 bases between. The germline V gene encodes CDR1 SGHVS and CDR2 FQNEAQ. The CDR3 extends over 13 amino acids. In DNA, the CDR3 is TGTGCCAGCAGCCCCGGGACCGGCGGTGAGCAGTTCTTC. As protein: CASSPGTGGEQFF.

The V gene is TRBV5-1, the J gene TRBJ2-7, with 11 bases aligning to TRBD1. V was clipped by 5 bases and J by 2 bases; unmatched bases: 6. The length of the CDR3 is 15 residues. From germline, CDR1 is SGHRS and CDR2 YFSETQ. The CDR3 is CASSLGQGATYEQYF. CDR3 DNA sequence: TGCGCCAGCAGTCTAGGACAGGGGGCAACCTACGAGCAGTACTTC.

This clone was observed a handful of times. The chain links TRBV7-8 to TRBJ1-3; perhaps TRBD1 as D (5 bases). The CDR3 sequence is 16 residues long. V was pared by 2 bases and J by 3 bases, with 14 bases between. CDR1 and CDR2 (germline): SGHVS, FQNEAQ. The CDR3 protein is CASSLRNRDGGNTIYF. CDR3 DNA: TGTGCCAGCAGCTTACGAAACCGGGACGGTGGAAACACCATATATTTT. Drawing the rest from reference TRBV7-8 and TRBJ1-3, the complete variable domain is GAGVSQSPRYKVAKRGQDVALRCDPISGHVSLFWYQQALGQGPEFLTYFQNEAQLDKSGLPSDRFFAERPEGSVSTLKIQRTQQEDSAVYLCASSLRNRDGGNTIYFGEGSWLTVV.

Notes on this clone: Other nucleotide sequences from this sample produce the same CDR3. V and J are TRBV7-9 and TRBJ1-5; a weak D match, TRBD1 (5 bases). The CDR3 is made up of 12 amino acids. Trimming stripped 3 bases from V and 6 bases from J, with 6 bases between. Germline loops: CDR1 SEHNR, CDR2 FQNEAQ (reference sequence). CDR3 nucleotides: TGTGCCAGCAGCTTTGGGGGTCAGCCCCAGCATTTT. This sequence encodes CASSFGGQPQHF.

The chain joins TRBV19 to TRBJ2-7; weak D call: TRBD2 (5 bases). The germline gives CDR1 LNHDA, CDR2 SQIVND (reference sequence). V was clipped by 6 bases and J by 2 bases, with 14 bases between them. The CDR3 covers 14 residues. The CDR3 sequence is CASSRIEGAYEQYF. CDR3 nucleotide sequence: TGTGCCAGTAGCAGGATCGAGGGAGCCTACGAGCAGTACTTC.

This clone occurred a few times. The chain links TRBV6-4 to TRBJ1-2; 9 bases line up with TRBD1. CDR3 length: 15 amino acids. CDR1 is MRHNA and CDR2 is SNTAGT in the germline V gene. After removal of 5 bases from V and 2 bases from J, the junction contained 6 bases not matched to a gene. The CDR3 loop reads CASSPPGTGNYGYTF. In nucleotides, the CDR3 is TGTGCCAGCAGTCCTCCAGGGACAGGGAACTATGGCTACACCTTC.

This CDR3 reads CASSTATTGANYGYTF. CDR3 DNA: TGTGCCAGCAGCACCGCCACGACAGGTGCAAACTATGGCTACACCTTC. This chain connects TRBV5-6 to TRBJ1-2; a weak D match, TRBD1 (6 bases). The CDR3 consists of 16 residues. V was cut by 4 bases and J by 2 bases, with 18 bases left in between. Germline loops: CDR1 SGHDT, CDR2 YYEEEE.

The genes are TRBV5-6 and TRBJ2-2, with TRBD1 matching over 10 bases. The CDR3 is made up of 15 amino acids. From germline, CDR1 is SGHDT and CDR2 YYEEEE. Trimming cost V 4 bases and J 6 bases; bases outside gene matches: 6. The CDR3: CASSTGTGASGELFF. The CDR3, as DNA: TGTGCCAGCAGCACCGGGACAGGGGCCTCCGGGGAGCTGTTTTTT.

In nucleotides, the CDR3 is TGTGCCAGCAGCCCCGGGACAGAGACCCAGTACTTC. It specifies CASSPGTETQYF. This chain uses TRBV5-6 with TRBJ2-5, with D tentatively TRBD1 or TRBD2 (5 bases each). Germline loops: CDR1 SGHDT, CDR2 YYEEEE. The CDR3 is 12 residues long. V was pared by 4 bases and J by 4 bases, with 8 bases between.

A single count supports this clone. CDR3 sequence (DNA): TGCGCCAGCAGCCCGGGGACTAGCGGGATTTCAGATACGCAGTATTTT. Protein sequence: CASSPGTSGISDTQYF. V gene TRBV5-1 combines with J gene TRBJ2-3, with TRBD2 matching over 13 bases. From germline, CDR1 is SGHRS and CDR2 YFSETQ. The junction had 6 bases not matched to a gene; V was cut back by 4 bases and J by 4 bases. This CDR3 region has 16 residues.

This clone has only one observation. This sequence joins TRBV3-1 (or the pseudogene TRBV3-2) and TRBJ1-6; D not resolved. The CDR3 loop spans 15 amino acids. Germline V gene sequence: CDR1 LGHDT, CDR2 YNNKEL (reference sequence). V was cut by 3 bases and J by 8 bases, with 14 bases left in between. Written as DNA, the CDR3 is TGTGCCAGCAGCCACGCGAGTGACGGAGATTCACCCCTCCACTTT. Translation: CASSHASDGDSPLHF.

The chain carries TRBV29-1 and TRBJ1-2; D gene ambiguous. V was cut by 6 bases and J by 0 bases, with 8 bases left in between. Germline CDR1 reads SQVTM; CDR2 reads ANQGSEA. The CDR3 spans 12 residues. DNA for the CDR3: TGCAGCGTAGTGGTAGCTAACTATGGCTACACCTTC. Translated, it gives CSVVVANYGYTF.

This clone has only one observation. The chain uses TRBV7-2 and TRBJ2-1; tentatively, D is TRBD2 (7 bases). Germline V lookup: CDR1 SGHTA, CDR2 FQGNSA. Trimming shortened V by 2 bases and J by 9 bases, and 11 bases separated the two germline ends. CDR3 length equals 13 residues. Written as DNA, the CDR3 is TGTGCCAGCAGCTTATGGGGGGGCGGTGAGCAGTTCTTC. Translating it yields CASSLWGGGEQFF.

The chain combines TRBV15 with TRBJ1-6; D might be TRBD1 (5 bases). The CDR3 has 16 amino acids. Germline V gene sequence: CDR1 LNHNV, CDR2 YYDKDF (reference sequence). Trimming shortened V by 1 base and J by 10 bases, and 17 bases separated the two germline ends. The chain's CDR3 is CATSRGGAGGGSPLHF. The CDR3, as DNA: TGTGCCACCAGCAGAGGTGGGGCAGGTGGGGGATCACCCCTCCACTTT.